A single T cell receptor (beta chain) is shown here with its context. Its specificity is unknown. TCRdb derives one entry per CDR3 protein from the 5' RACE reads, leaving out DNA. The sample includes more than 400,000 distinct CDR3 sequences. The data stem from a study of T cells expressing NK-cell markers. Study at large: Seropositivity for HCMV was found in most of the eight sequenced donors, with one seronegative.

Study-wide findings and caveats: The CD3+CD56-NKG2C+ fraction of a handful of donors was likewise dominated by these clonotypes. Six or seven donors had dominant NKG2C+ clonotypes that comprised roughly 1.0-7.5% of their CD8+ T cells.

The CDR3 covers 15 residues. Germline values: CDR1 ENHRY, CDR2 SYGVKD. The source material was blood T cells: a sorted CD56 or NKG2C T cell subset, CD4+ or CD8+ T cells, or bulk PBMC T cells (not recorded which). The origin of this receptor is a woman between 18 and 70 years old in good health. The genes are TRBV10-3 and TRBJ2-5; TCRdb designates TRBD2, a call that cannot be tested without DNA. The CDR3 sequence: CAISEMGLGEETQYF.